Shown below are 14 T cell receptor beta chains from a single sample sequenced in a study of blood T cell repertoires in COVID-19. Assay used: immunoSEQ multiplex PCR; TCRdb lists only in-frame clones, some missing. The sample carries roughly 330,000 clones, approximately 88% recorded once. The sample was PBMCs or T cells enriched from blood (not recorded which). These receptors were taken from a man between 25 and 39 years old who had recovered from COVID-19.

The chain uses TRBV27 and TRBJ1-4, with a weak D call TRBD1 (6 bases). Germline assignment: CDR1 MNHEY and CDR2 SMNVEV (reference sequence). V was trimmed by 5 bases and J by 0 bases, leaving 7 bases between them. The CDR3 is 14 residues long. CDR3 protein: CASSNRATNEKLFF. The CDR3, as DNA: TGTGCCAGCAGTAACAGGGCAACTAATGAAAAACTGTTTTTT.

In this sample, this clone turned up once. This sample also contains other DNA sequences that code for the same CDR3. The chain combines TRBV28 with TRBJ1-2; no clear D. V lost 2 bases and J 4 bases, leaving 5 bases between the germline ends. CDR3 length: 12 amino acids. CDR1 and CDR2 from the germline V gene are MDHEN and SYDVKM. CDR3 DNA sequence: TGTGCCAGCAGTTTACGGGGCTATGGCTACACCTTC. Encoded protein: CASSLRGYGYTF.

The rearrangement uses TRBV7-2 and TRBJ1-3; tentative D call: TRBD1 (5 bases). The CDR3 consists of 16 residues. Germline values: CDR1 SGHTA, CDR2 FQGNSA. The ends were cut back, 5 bases at V and 3 bases at J, with 17 bases in the middle. The CDR3 coding sequence is TGTGCCAGCAGCCCACAGAGGGCGGGGCTTGGAAACACCATATATTTT. As protein: CASSPQRAGLGNTIYF.

V gene TRBV5-1 combines with J gene TRBJ2-7; D unclear. Deletions cut 4 bases from V and 11 bases from J, with 16 bases between. The CDR3 extends over 12 amino acids. The V gene's germline CDR1 is SGHRS and CDR2 YFSETQ. The CDR3 region has the DNA TGCGCCAGCAGCCCCACGGGTTATTTTGAGTACTTC. This encodes CASSPTGYFEYF.

The gene calls are TRBV5-1 and TRBJ2-7; D remains unclear. Trimming took 7 bases from V and 0 from J, leaving 11 bases between them. Germline V lookup: CDR1 SGHRS, CDR2 YFSETQ. The CDR3 sequence is 13 residues long. The CDR3 sequence: CASATSYSYEQYF. As DNA, the CDR3 is TGCGCCAGCGCCACTTCCTACTCCTACGAGCAGTACTTC.

This chain links TRBV7-9 with TRBJ2-7; D might be TRBD1 (6 bases). V lost 4 bases, J lost 0 bases, and 10 bases lay in between. Germline-derived CDR1 and CDR2 are SEHNR and FQNEAQ (reference sequence). The CDR3 consists of 14 residues. For the CDR3, the DNA is TGTGCCAGCAGCTCCGGACAGCACTCCTACGAGCAGTACTTC. The encoded protein is CASSSGQHSYEQYF.

The V and J genes are TRBV5-1 and TRBJ2-1; 11 bases are shared with TRBD2. V lost 5 bases, J lost 4 bases, and 5 bases stayed unmatched. In germline, CDR1 is SGHRS, CDR2 YFSETQ. The CDR3 extends over 15 amino acids. CDR3 sequence: CASRASGGLYNEQFF. DNA for the CDR3: TGCGCCAGCAGGGCTAGCGGGGGGCTATACAATGAGCAGTTCTTC.

The chain recombines TRBV2 with TRBJ1-5, with D tentatively TRBD1 (6 bases). This CDR3 contains 14 residues. Trimming removed 7 bases at V and 3 bases at J, with 13 bases between. Germline V gene sequence: CDR1 SNHLY, CDR2 FYNNEI. The chain's CDR3 is CASTGGGNNQPQHF. The CDR3 nucleotides read TGTGCCAGCACTGGGGGCGGTAACAATCAGCCCCAGCATTTT.

This clone has ten or more counts. Within the sample, other DNA sequences also encode this same CDR3. This chain links TRBV18 with TRBJ2-3, with a tentative D call TRBD1 (5 bases). Germline lookup yields CDR1 KGHSH and CDR2 LQKENI. The CDR3 loop spans 15 amino acids. The V gene lost 0 bases and the J gene lost 1 base, with 8 bases spanning the gap. DNA for the CDR3: TGTGCCAGCTCACCACCAACCAGGGGCACAGATACGCAGTATTTT. The encoded protein is CASSPPTRGTDTQYF.

The chain joins TRBV30 to TRBJ2-6; D may be TRBD2 (6 bases). The V gene lost 4 bases and the J gene lost 0 bases, with 13 bases spanning the gap. The CDR3 length is 16 residues. CDR1 and CDR2 (germline): GTSNPN, SVGIG (reference sequence). The CDR3 DNA reads as TGTGCCTGGACGGGAGTTCAGCTCTCTGGGGCCAACGTCCTGACTTTC. The encoded protein is CAWTGVQLSGANVLTF.

The chain uses TRBV3-1 (or the pseudogene TRBV3-2) and TRBJ1-1; D perhaps matches TRBD1 (5 bases). CDR3 length: 12 amino acids. The ends were cut back, 7 bases at V and 4 bases at J, with 10 bases in the middle. The germline gives CDR1 LGHDT, CDR2 YNNKEL (reference sequence). The CDR3, as DNA: TGTGCCAGCACCCTAGGGGCCACTGAAGCTTTCTTT. Residues: CASTLGATEAFF.

This chain links TRBV27 with TRBJ1-5, with 9 nucleotides matching TRBD1. J was trimmed by 2 bases and V by 6 bases; bases with no gene match: 2. Per germline, CDR1 MNHEY and CDR2 SMNVEV (reference sequence). This CDR3 spans 14 amino acids. CDR3 nucleotides: TGTGCCAGCAGGACAGGGGGAGGCAATCAGCCCCAGCATTTT. As protein: CASRTGGGNQPQHF.

The rearrangement joins TRBV11-3 to TRBJ2-5, with a tentative D call TRBD2 (5 bases). V dropped 0 bases and J dropped 4 bases, with 15 bases sitting between them. This CDR3 contains 16 residues. Germline V gene sequence: CDR1 SGHNT, CDR2 YENEEA. DNA of the CDR3: TGTGCCAGCAGCTTAGATGATTGGCTAGCTTCAGAGACCCAGTACTTC. This translates into CASSLDDWLASETQYF.

The table lists this clone with a few counts. The rearrangement links TRBV10-2 to TRBJ2-1, with TRBD1 as a possible D gene (7 bases). V was trimmed by 7 bases and J by 8 bases, leaving 18 bases between them. The CDR3 is made up of 14 amino acids. The germline CDR1 and CDR2 sequences are WSHSY and SAAADI. CDR3 coding DNA: TGCGCCAGCACTCCAGGGGGGCTATTCGATGAGCAGTTCTTC. Amino acids: CASTPGGLFDEQFF.